The clone carrying this T cell receptor (beta chain) was counted only a few times. The antigen remains unidentified. This sample was included in a study of CD8 T cell repertoires and HIV-1 epitope variants. Across the whole study: Controls included no peptide, Ebola AY9 epitope, and a CMV, EBV, flu pool. Separate from the cultures, 1M uncultured T cells served as baseline.

With V trimmed by 3 bases and J by 7 bases, 7 bases remained unmatched. This CDR3 contains 14 residues. Germline CDR1 and CDR2: SGDLS and YYNGEE. Study outcomes and limitations: Roughly nine antigen-specific TCR beta clonotypes were found; about 6 seemed cross-reactive to variants.

Assay used: immunoSEQ multiplex PCR; TCRdb lists only in-frame clones, some missing. The table has a few thousand clones, approximately 65% seen once. The rearrangement joins TRBV9 to TRBJ2-1, with 7 bases aligning to TRBD2. The receptor's source is a male donor with HIV. The sample taken for sequencing was cultured CD8+ T cells derived from PBMCs. CDR3 sequence: CASSAGAGWNEQFF. The CDR3 DNA is TGTGCCAGCAGCGCCGGAGCGGGGTGGAATGAGCAGTTCTTC.